In this sample, the clone carrying this T cell receptor beta chain turned up many times. CDR3 length: 14 residues. Germline-derived CDR1 and CDR2 are DFQATT and SNEGSKA (reference sequence). V lost 2 bases to trimming and J lost 5 bases; unmatched junction nucleotides: 4. This sample was included in a study of early T cells in non-severe SARS-CoV-2 infection. Study as a whole: It was bulk RNA from unsorted whole blood that was sequenced, and the chains were unpaired.

Unique molecular identifiers tagged individual cDNA molecules. Via MiXCR, TCRdb re-called the 5' RACE reads, giving one row per CDR3 protein. The sample holds tens of thousands of distinct CDR3 sequences, roughly 6% seen once. V is TRBV20-1 and J is TRBJ2-3, with TRBD2 matching 10 bases. Sample: whole blood. This TCR derives from an adult who was a healthcare worker with PCR-confirmed SARS-CoV-2 infection or an uninfected control (not recorded which). As DNA, the CDR3 is TGCAGTGCTAGAAAGCGGGAGGGCCGAGATACGCAGTATTTT. Its protein product is CSARKREGRDTQYF.